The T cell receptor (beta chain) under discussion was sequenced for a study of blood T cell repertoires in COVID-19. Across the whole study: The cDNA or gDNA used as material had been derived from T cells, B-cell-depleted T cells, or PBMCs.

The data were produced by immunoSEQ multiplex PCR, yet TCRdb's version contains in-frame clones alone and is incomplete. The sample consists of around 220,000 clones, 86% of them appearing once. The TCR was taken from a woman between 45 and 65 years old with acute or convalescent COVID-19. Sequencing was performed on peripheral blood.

CDR3 nucleotides: TGTGCCAGCAGCTTACGGGGAGATCATATCGGGAATGAGCAGTTCTTC. This sequence encodes CASSLRGDHIGNEQFF. V is TRBV7-9 and J is TRBJ2-1; TRBD2 is a possible D gene (5 bases). V dropped 2 bases and J dropped 7 bases, with 18 bases sitting between them. This CDR3 is 16 amino acids long. Per germline, CDR1 SEHNR and CDR2 FQNEAQ (reference sequence).